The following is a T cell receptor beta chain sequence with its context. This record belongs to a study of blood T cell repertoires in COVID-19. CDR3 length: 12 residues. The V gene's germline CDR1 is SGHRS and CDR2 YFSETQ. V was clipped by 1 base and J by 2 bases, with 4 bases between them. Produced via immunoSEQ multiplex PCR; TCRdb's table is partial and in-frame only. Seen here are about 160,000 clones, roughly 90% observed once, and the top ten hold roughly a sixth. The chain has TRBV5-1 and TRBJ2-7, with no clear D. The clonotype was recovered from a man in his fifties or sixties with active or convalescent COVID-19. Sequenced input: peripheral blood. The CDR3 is CASSLPTYEQYF. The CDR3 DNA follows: TGCGCCAGCAGCTTGCCCACCTACGAGCAGTACTTC.